These 14 T cell receptor beta chains came from one sample sequenced in a study of siplizumab effects on memory and regulatory T cells. TCRdb's table, derived via immunoSEQ multiplex PCR, lists solely in-frame clones and lacks some. The data hold around 82,000 clones, with approximately 93% observed a single time. Specimen: CD8+ T cells sorted from blood. The receptor source for this set is a human donor in good health.

Here the CDR3 DNA reads TGTGCCTGGACCGGGGGGTCTGAAGCTTTCTTT. Translated: CAWTGGSEAFF. The rearrangement links TRBV30 to TRBJ1-1; D may be TRBD1 (5 bases). Trimming removed 4 bases at V and 6 bases at J, with 9 bases between. The CDR3 is 11 residues long. CDR1 GTSNPN and CDR2 SVGIG come from the germline V gene (reference sequence).

The CDR3: CAIRRDGTVSGNTIYF. CDR3 nucleotides: TGTGCCATCAGGAGAGACGGGACAGTCTCTGGAAACACCATATATTTT. The rearrangement joins TRBV10-3 to TRBJ1-3; 7 nucleotides line up with TRBD1. V lost 6 bases to trimming and J lost 0 bases; unmatched junction nucleotides: 8. Germline CDR1 reads ENHRY; CDR2 reads SYGVKD. This CDR3 is built from 16 residues.

This clone turned up a few times. The CDR3 nucleotides read TGCGCCAGCAGCCAAGATCCGGCCGGGGAGCTGTTTTTT. Protein product: CASSQDPAGELFF. This chain links TRBV4-1 with TRBJ2-2, with D unresolved. The CDR3 consists of 13 residues. Per germline, CDR1 MGHRA and CDR2 YSYEKL. The V end lost 0 bases, the J end lost 6 bases, and 5 bases lay between the germline ends.

The chain has TRBV6-5 and TRBJ1-6; no clear D. The CDR3 extends over 15 amino acids. V was clipped by 6 bases and J by 8 bases, with 17 bases between them. Per the germline V gene, CDR1 is MNHEY and CDR2 is SVGAGI. CDR3 sequence (DNA): TGTGCCAGCAGGGCCCCGGCCAGAGAAGATTCACCCCTCCACTTT. As protein: CASRAPAREDSPLHF.

The rearrangement joins TRBV10-2 to TRBJ2-5; D may be TRBD2 (5 bases). Germline CDR1 and CDR2: WSHSY and SAAADI. CDR3 length: 15 amino acids. V was pared by 4 bases and J by 1 base, with 13 bases between. In DNA form, the CDR3 reads TGCGCCAGCAGTGGGATATTGAGGGCCCAAGAGACCCAGTACTTC. Residues: CASSGILRAQETQYF.

This chain joins TRBV7-9 and TRBJ1-5; D is ambiguous. The V gene lost 0 bases and the J gene lost 5 bases, with 11 bases spanning the gap. The CDR3 is made up of 15 amino acids. Germline CDR1 is SEHNR and CDR2 is FQNEAQ (reference sequence). CDR3 in DNA: TGTGCCAGCAGCTTAGCCTGGGGTGGGGATCAGCCCCAGCATTTT. Translation: CASSLAWGGDQPQHF.

The J gene is TRBJ2-7, the V gene TRBV13, with D perhaps assigned TRBD1 or TRBD2 (5 bases each). V was trimmed by 3 bases and J by 3 bases, leaving 6 bases between them. This CDR3 region has 12 residues. Germline V gene data show CDR1 as PRHDT and CDR2 as FYEKMQ (reference sequence). CDR3 protein: CASSLGVYEQYF. In DNA, the CDR3 is TGTGCCAGCAGCTTGGGGGTCTACGAGCAGTACTTC.

This sequence joins TRBV7-9 and TRBJ2-3; 9 nucleotides align to TRBD2. The trim removed 5 bases at V and 0 bases at J, leaving 3 bases unmatched. Germline V gives CDR1 SEHNR, CDR2 FQNEAQ (reference sequence). The CDR3 loop spans 15 amino acids. CDR3 sequence: CASSDTSGSTDTQYF. The CDR3 DNA is TGTGCCAGCAGCGACACTAGCGGGAGCACAGATACGCAGTATTTT.

The CDR3, as DNA: TGTGCCAGCACCGAGGGGCTAGCGGGGACATACGAGCAGTACTTC. Amino acids: CASTEGLAGTYEQYF. The J gene is TRBJ2-7, the V gene TRBV6-6, with 9 bases identical to TRBD2. The germline gives CDR1 MNHNY, CDR2 SVGAGI (reference sequence). The CDR3 contains 15 residues. Trimming took 7 bases from V and 4 from J; bases not matched to a gene: 11.

The rearrangement uses TRBV7-3 and TRBJ1-2; unclear D gene. The ends were cut back, 2 bases at V and 3 bases at J, with 13 bases in the middle. The CDR3 length is 15 residues. Germline V gene data show CDR1 as SGHTA and CDR2 as FQGTGA. For the CDR3, the DNA is TGTGCCAGCAGCTTATCAGAGGACGGCGACTATGGCTACACCTTC. It yields the protein CASSLSEDGDYGYTF.

This clone was recorded only once. The chain combines TRBV7-3 with TRBJ2-6; 11 positions match TRBD1. V gave up 3 bases and J gave up 1 base; unmatched junction bases: 2. The CDR3 is made up of 17 amino acids. Germline CDR1 and CDR2: SGHTA and FQGTGA. The CDR3 DNA is TGTGCCAGCAGCTTCCGGGACAGGGGGTCTGGGGCCAACGTCCTGACTTTC. Amino acids: CASSFRDRGSGANVLTF.

This clone showed up just once. The V gene is TRBV7-6, the J gene TRBJ2-1; 7 bases are shared with TRBD1. The CDR3 has 12 residues. CDR1 and CDR2 (germline): SGHVS, FNYEAQ. V dropped 7 bases and J dropped 5; count of bases not matched to a gene: 2. CDR3 region: CASKGQNNEQFF. The CDR3 coding sequence is TGTGCCAGCAAGGGACAGAACAATGAGCAGTTCTTC.

This clone appeared once. The rearrangement uses TRBV11-2 and TRBJ2-1, with D possibly being TRBD2 (5 bases). V lost 3 bases, J lost 7 bases, and 19 bases lay in between. This CDR3 contains 16 residues. Germline CDR1 and CDR2: SGHAT and FQNNGV. The CDR3: CASSLGTEALSNEQFF. Here the CDR3 DNA reads TGTGCCAGCAGCTTGGGCACGGAGGCTCTTTCAAATGAGCAGTTCTTC.

V is TRBV4-1 and J is TRBJ2-3; no clear D. Germline assignment: CDR1 MGHRA and CDR2 YSYEKL. The CDR3 totals 14 residues. Trimming took off 0 bases at V and 5 bases at J, with 9 bases between the two ends. CDR3 protein: CASSQDRDLDTQYF. Written as DNA, the CDR3 is TGCGCCAGCAGCCAAGATCGAGACTTAGATACGCAGTATTTT.